This T cell receptor beta chain was identified during a study of T cells in Graves' hyperthyroidism and ophthalmopathy. Amplification targeted TCR beta CDR3 regions from RNA transcripts. A set of HTBI primers served as the primers for a first-round RT-PCR of the TCR CDR3. TCRdb passed the multiplex PCR reads through MiXCR, listing each CDR3 protein once. The sample consists of hundreds of thousands of distinct CDR3 sequences, 30% to 40% of them appearing once. Trimming took off 4 bases at V and 7 bases at J, with 11 bases between the two ends. CDR1 SGHDT and CDR2 YYEEEE come from the germline V gene. This CDR3 is 13 amino acids long.

Sequenced sample: blood. The chain joins TRBV5-6 to TRBJ1-4, with D maybe TRBD1 (6 bases). The sequence derives from a woman in her thirties or forties with Graves' hyperthyroidism. Here the CDR3 DNA reads TGTGCCAGCAGCCAGGGGCTTACTGAAAAACTGTTTTTT. Translation gives CASSQGLTEKLFF.